This TCR beta chain was documented in a study of CD8 T cells in ankylosing spondylitis (dated by TCRdb to about 2017). Study-wide context: T cell receptor beta repertoires were profiled in healthy donors and ankylosing spondylitis patients so that disease-linked TCR variants could be found. Peripheral blood was sampled, and synovial fluid was also collected from ankylosing spondylitis patients. The full study cohort was made up of 25 to 30 ankylosing spondylitis patients and 108 healthy donors.

Only a few counts were recorded for this clonotype. The antigen this receptor binds is unknown. The sample holds no much larger clone one base away, and base qualities are not on file. Here is what the overall study found, with its caveats: According to the report, matched synovial fluid samples from ankylosing spondylitis patients were significantly enriched for the disease-linked clones. Blood from ankylosing spondylitis patients appeared to be characterized by a TCR beta motif made up of several highly homologous amino acid variants. Some TCR beta motif variants had previously been reported in synovial fluid and blood of reactive arthritis patients, which suggested common disease-initiation mechanisms. A CD8+ phenotype was shown by the disease-linked clones, which were found at relatively low frequencies in peripheral blood.

V lost 8 bases and J lost 0 bases; the stretch between them is 11 bases long. The CDR3 sequence holds 13 residues, the cysteine and phenylalanine included. Just the 39-base CDR3 DNA is kept, in frame starting at base 1. Reads for this sample came from an Illumina HiSeq 2500. TCR beta libraries were prepared by quantitative 5'-RACE with molecular barcodes. The authors' pipeline ran thus. Disease-linked TCR variants were identified with a new computational method built on a probabilistic model of VDJ rearrangement. TCRdb reanalyzed the raw reads on its own, using fastp at Q25 for trimming and MiXCR for clone calling, and kept in-frame beta chains. Each record represents a unique CDR3 protein, reported with the most common genes and DNA among its rows. It is TCRdb's table, rather than the study itself, that gives the V and J calls and clone size. Within this sample are fewer than 450,000 distinct CDR3 sequences, with 17% of them counted one time only. Jointly, the top ten make up over 1% of the sample.

Sample: blood, either unsorted or a sorted T cell fraction (not recorded which). The rearranged segments are TRBV12-3 or TRBV12-4 and TRBJ2-7, with a weak D call of TRBD2 (5 bases match). This receptor was identified in a male donor with ankylosing spondylitis. The sequenced DNA: TGTGCCAGCCTACGGGGTGGCTCCTACGAGCAGTACTTC. It translates to CASLRGGSYEQYF.